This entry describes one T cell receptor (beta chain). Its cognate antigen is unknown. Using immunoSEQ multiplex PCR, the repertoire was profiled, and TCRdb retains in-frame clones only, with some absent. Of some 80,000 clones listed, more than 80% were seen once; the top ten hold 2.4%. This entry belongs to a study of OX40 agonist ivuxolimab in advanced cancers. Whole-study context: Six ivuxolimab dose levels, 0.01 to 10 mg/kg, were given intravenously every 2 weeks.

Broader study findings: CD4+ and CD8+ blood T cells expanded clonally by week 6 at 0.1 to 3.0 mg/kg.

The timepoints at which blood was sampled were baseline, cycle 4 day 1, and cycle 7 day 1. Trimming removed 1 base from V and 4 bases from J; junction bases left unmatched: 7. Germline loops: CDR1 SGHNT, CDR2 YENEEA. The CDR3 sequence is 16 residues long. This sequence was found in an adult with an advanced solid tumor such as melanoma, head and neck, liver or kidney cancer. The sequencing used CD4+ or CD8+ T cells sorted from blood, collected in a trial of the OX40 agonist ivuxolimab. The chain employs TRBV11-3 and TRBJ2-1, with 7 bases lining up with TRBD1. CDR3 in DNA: TGTGCCAGCAGCTTAGCCACCTACAGGGGATACAATGAGCAGTTCTTC. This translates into CASSLATYRGYNEQFF.